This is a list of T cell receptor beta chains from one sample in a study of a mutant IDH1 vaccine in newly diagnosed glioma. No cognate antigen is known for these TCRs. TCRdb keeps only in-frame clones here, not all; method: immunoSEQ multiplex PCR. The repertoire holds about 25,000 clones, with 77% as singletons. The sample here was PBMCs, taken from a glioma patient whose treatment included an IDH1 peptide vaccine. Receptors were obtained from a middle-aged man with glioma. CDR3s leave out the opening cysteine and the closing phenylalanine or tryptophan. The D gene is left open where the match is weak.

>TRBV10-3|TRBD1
AISEPGQGAGQPQH
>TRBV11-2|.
ASSSRTFVGGEQF
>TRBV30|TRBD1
AWRGQPPNSNQPQH
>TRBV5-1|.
ASSLGTVQANYGYT
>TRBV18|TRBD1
ASSPKMTGFTEAF
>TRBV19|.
ASRIGGSNEKLF
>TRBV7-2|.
ASSLAPSESSYEQY
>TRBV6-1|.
ASRTVWELF
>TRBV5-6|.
ASSFRPVMANGYT
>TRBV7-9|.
ASRLAASEYNEQF
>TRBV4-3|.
ASSRGRKGEQF
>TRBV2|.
ASSQTRYGFYEQY
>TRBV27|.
ASSLRENQPQH
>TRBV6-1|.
ASSVYQGPTYEQY
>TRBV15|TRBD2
ATSRDGLAAGYEQY
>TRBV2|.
ASSGGPGNTIY
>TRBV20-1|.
SARTAYGYT
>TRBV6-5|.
ASSDRTNQPQH
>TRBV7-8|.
ASSRMRPGRTLMNTEAF
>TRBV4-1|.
ASSLNRVVQTEAF
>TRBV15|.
ATSRDYTNTEAF
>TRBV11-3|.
ASSLDSANGELF
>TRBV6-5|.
ASRPIKFNQPQH
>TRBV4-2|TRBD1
ASSQDLGDSSYEQY
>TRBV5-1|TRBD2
ASSWTLTSGSGNEQF
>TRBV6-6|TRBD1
AGQTTGRAGELF
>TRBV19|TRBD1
ASSIAGTGTSFGLDTQY
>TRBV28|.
ASSLFGGMAGSDGYGYT
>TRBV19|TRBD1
ASVSTGTGKQPQH
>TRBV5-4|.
ASSLGGQYSGNTIY
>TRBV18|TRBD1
ASSPPLVRTGEMNTEAF
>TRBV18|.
ASSPPGLVAGNTIY
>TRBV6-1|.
ASRVGDTEAF
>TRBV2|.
ASSEALTGNTYEQY
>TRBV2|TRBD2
ASRERAGDATGELF
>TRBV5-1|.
ASSGEASDPKTDTQY
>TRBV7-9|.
ASSVGSDADTQY
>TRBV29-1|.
SVDGATGNEQF
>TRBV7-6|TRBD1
ASSDIRGQGRTF
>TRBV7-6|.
ASSRDGLNTEAF
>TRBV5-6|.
ASSFNVIYNEQF
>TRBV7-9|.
ASMGSEQF
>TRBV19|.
ASSIGGRGHEQF
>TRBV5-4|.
ASRSGTLEVDTQY
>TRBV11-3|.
ASRRDRYSGNTIY
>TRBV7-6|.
ASSLQETQY
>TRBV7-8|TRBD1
ASSQQGVNEKLF
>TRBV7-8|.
ASSEAGGTGELF
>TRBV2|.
ASSPNLYNEQF
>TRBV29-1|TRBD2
SVFTSGKGHEQY
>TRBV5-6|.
ASSWTDDNYGYT
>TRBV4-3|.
ASSQGVGPGELF
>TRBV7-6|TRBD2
ASSISGTTNEQF
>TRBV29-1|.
SVVFLGEAF
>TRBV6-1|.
ASERGEQF
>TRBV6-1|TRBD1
ASSAITSGTGYGYT
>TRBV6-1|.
ASSEASTTGETQY
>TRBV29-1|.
SVTNSNQPQH
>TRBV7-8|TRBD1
ASAGNGILGQGNQPQH